This paragraph covers one T cell receptor (beta chain) sequence. Its antigen remains unknown. Losses at the gene ends were 1 base for V and 7 bases for J; bases not matched to a gene: 0. The germline V gene encodes CDR1 MGHRA and CDR2 YSYEKL. The CDR3 loop spans 13 amino acids. This sample is drawn from a study of cytomegalovirus exposure and HLA in healthy donors. A multiplex PCR was run with 60 Vbeta primers and 13 Jbeta primers. The assay was immunoSEQ multiplex PCR, and TCRdb's table has in-frame clones only and misses some. Of about 73,000 clones listed, about 81% were seen once; the top ten hold around 12%. Broader study findings: In vitro work confirmed that three CMV-associated chains recognize CMV antigens. Later analysis showed most CMV-associated TCR beta chains appearing HLA-restricted. Most TCR sequences proved rare, with some public TCRs found in many donors. Previous analysis showed most TCR beta V segments were productive about 87% or about 30% of the time.

The sample taken for sequencing was PBMCs. The source of this sequence is a man in his 70s in good health and CMV-seronegative. The rearrangement links TRBV4-1 to TRBJ1-1; TRBD1 agrees at 10 bases. CDR3 amino acids: CASSQGTGGEAFF. CDR3 in DNA: TGCGCCAGCAGCCAAGGGACAGGGGGTGAAGCTTTCTTT.